This paragraph reports one T cell receptor (beta chain). Its antigen is still unknown. CDR1 and CDR2 from the germline V gene are MGHDK and SYGVNS. The CDR3 has 12 residues. Triplicate sorting captured around 300,000 cells each from every CD8+ T cell subset. These data come from a study of CXCR3-negative and CXCR3-positive naive CD8 T cells. Across the study: The libraries yielded about 135 million TRB reads, about 1.5 +/- 0.3 million each. Overall study findings and caveats: Naive CXCR3-negative and CXCR3-positive cells had similar TRBV-TRBJ usage; memory differed. Surface CD5 was comparable between naive subsets; TCR strength was inferred from TRB CDR3 properties.

cDNA libraries for TRB were generated by 5' RACE incorporating UMI labels. TCRdb reprocessed the 5' RACE reads and stores each CDR3 protein as one record, lacking DNA. In all, the sample yields approximately 60,000 distinct CDR3 sequences. J is TRBJ2-1 and V is TRBV25-1; absent DNA, TCRdb's TRBD1 call cannot be checked. What was sequenced was memory CD8+ T cells from blood. The origin of this receptor is a human donor in good health. Some clones in this sample may be carry-over from other donors' samples. CDR3 residues: CASRTGGNEQFF.